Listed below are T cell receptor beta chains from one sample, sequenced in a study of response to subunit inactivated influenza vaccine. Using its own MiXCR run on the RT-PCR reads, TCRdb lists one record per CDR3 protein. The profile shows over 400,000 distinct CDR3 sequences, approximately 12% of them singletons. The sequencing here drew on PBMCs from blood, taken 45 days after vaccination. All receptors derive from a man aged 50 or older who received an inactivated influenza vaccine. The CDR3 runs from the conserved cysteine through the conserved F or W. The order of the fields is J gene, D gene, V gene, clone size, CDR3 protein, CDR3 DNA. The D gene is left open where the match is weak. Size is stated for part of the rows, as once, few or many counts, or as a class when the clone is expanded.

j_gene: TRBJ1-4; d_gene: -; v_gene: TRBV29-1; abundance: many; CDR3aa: CSVEIGFREKLFF; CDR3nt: TGCAGCGTTGAGATAGGGTTTCGTGAAAAACTGTTTTTT
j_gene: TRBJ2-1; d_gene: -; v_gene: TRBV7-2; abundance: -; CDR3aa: CASSLTGAGNEQFF; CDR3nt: TGTGCCAGCAGCTTGACGGGAGCTGGTAATGAGCAGTTCTTC
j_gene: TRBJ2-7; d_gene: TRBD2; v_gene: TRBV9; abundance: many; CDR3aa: CASSVGSGRSYEQYF; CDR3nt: TGTGCCAGCAGCGTAGGTAGCGGGAGGTCGTACGAGCAGTACTTC
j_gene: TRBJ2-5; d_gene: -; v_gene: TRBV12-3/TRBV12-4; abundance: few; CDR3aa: CASSLFGGGGPETQYF; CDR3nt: TGTGCCAGCAGTTTGTTCGGAGGTGGGGGTCCCGAGACCCAGTACTTC
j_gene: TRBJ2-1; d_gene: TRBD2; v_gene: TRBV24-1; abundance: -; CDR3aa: CATSDSRTSGRVYNEQFF; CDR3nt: TGTGCCACCAGTGATTCCCGGACTAGCGGGAGGGTTTACAATGAGCAGTTCTTC
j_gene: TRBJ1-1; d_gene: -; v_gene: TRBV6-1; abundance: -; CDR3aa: CASSATGFAGTEAFF; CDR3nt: TGTGCCAGCAGTGCCACAGGTTTTGCGGGCACTGAAGCTTTCTTT
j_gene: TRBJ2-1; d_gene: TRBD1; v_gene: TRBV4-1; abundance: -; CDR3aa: CASSQVRTGGSHEQFF; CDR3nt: TGCGCCAGCAGCCAAGTTCGGACAGGGGGTAGCCATGAGCAGTTCTTC
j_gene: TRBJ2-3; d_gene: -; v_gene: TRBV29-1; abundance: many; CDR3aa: CSVGWERESDTQYF; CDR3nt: TGCAGCGTTGGGTGGGAGAGGGAGTCAGATACGCAGTATTTT
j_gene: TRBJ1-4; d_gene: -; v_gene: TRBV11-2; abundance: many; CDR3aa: CASSFRVDEKLFF; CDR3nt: TGTGCCAGCAGCTTCCGGGTAGATGAAAAACTGTTTTTT
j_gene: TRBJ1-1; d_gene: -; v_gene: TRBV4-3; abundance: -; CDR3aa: CASSQAWKGTEAFF; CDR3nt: TGCGCCAGCAGCCAAGCCTGGAAGGGCACTGAAGCTTTCTTT
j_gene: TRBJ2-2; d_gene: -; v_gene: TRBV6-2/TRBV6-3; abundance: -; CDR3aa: CASSYSGRTNTGELFF; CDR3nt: TGTGCCAGCAGTTACTCGGGTCGGACGAACACCGGGGAGCTGTTTTTT
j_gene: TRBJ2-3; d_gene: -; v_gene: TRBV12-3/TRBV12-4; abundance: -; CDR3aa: CASSPFLDRFTDTQYF; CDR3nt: TGTGCCAGCAGCCCGTTCCTAGATAGGTTCACAGATACGCAGTATTTT
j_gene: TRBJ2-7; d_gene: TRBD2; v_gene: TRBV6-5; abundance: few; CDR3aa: CASSYSHRLAGGYEQYF; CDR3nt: TGTGCCAGCAGTTACTCTCATCGACTAGCGGGGGGTTACGAGCAGTACTTC
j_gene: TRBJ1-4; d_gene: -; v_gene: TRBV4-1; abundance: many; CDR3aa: CASSLGLLNEKLFF; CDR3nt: TGCGCCAGCAGCCTTGGCCTCCTTAATGAAAAACTGTTTTTT
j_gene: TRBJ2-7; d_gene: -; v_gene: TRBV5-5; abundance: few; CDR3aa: CASSLDGQGFTYEQYF; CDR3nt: TGTGCCAGCAGCTTGGACGGGCAGGGATTTACCTACGAGCAGTACTTC
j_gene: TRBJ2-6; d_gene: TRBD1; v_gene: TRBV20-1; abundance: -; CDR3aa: CSARYRGPGANVLTF; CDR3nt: TGCAGTGCTAGATACAGGGGGCCCGGGGCCAACGTCCTGACTTTC
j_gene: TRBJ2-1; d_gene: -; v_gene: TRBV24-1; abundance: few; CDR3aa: CATSDAGRSYNEQFF; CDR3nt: TGTGCCACCAGTGACGCGGGCCGCTCCTACAATGAGCAGTTCTTC
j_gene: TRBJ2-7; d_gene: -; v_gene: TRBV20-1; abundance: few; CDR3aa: CSARDPRQTYEQYF; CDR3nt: TGCAGTGCTAGAGATCCCAGGCAGACCTACGAGCAGTACTTC
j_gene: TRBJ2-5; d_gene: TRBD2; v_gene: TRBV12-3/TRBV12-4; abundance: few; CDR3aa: CASSLSSGRAGETQYF; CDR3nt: TGTGCCAGCAGTTTATCGAGCGGGAGGGCCGGAGAGACCCAGTACTTC
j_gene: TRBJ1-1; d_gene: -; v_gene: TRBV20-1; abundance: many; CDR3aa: CSAVRGGGVAAFF; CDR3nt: TGCAGTGCTGTTAGGGGGGGGGGCGTCGCGGCTTTCTTT
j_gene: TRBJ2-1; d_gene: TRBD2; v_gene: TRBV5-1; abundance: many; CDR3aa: CASRLAGESNEQFF; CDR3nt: TGCGCCAGCAGGTTGGCGGGAGAAAGCAATGAGCAGTTCTTC
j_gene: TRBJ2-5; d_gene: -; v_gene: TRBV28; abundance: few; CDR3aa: CASSFFDQQQETQYF; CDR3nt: TGTGCCAGCAGTTTTTTCGACCAACAACAAGAGACCCAGTACTTC
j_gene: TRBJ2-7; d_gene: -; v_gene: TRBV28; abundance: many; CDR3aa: CASSLFSGRKLTYEQYF; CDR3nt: TGTGCCAGCAGTTTATTCTCTGGGCGAAAACTAACCTACGAGCAGTACTTC
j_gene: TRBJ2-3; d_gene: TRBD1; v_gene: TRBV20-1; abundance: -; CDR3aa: CSAHARGQGSTDTQYF; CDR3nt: TGCAGTGCCCACGCGAGGGGACAGGGTAGCACAGATACGCAGTATTTT
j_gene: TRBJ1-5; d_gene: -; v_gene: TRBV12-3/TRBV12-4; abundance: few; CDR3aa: CASSAGPLRNQPQHF; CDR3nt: TGTGCCAGCAGTGCCGGGCCATTAAGGAATCAGCCCCAGCATTTT
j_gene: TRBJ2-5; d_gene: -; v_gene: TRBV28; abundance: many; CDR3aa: CASSPSGGETQYF; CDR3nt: TGTGCCAGCAGCCCTAGTGGCGGGGAGACCCAGTACTTC
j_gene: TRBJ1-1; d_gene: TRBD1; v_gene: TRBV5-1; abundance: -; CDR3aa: CASTGQGDTEAFF; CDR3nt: TGCGCCAGCACCGGACAGGGGGACACTGAAGCTTTCTTT
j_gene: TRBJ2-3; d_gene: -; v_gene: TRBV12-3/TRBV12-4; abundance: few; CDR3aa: CASSRDGTRTDTQYF; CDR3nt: TGTGCCAGCAGCCGGGACGGTACCCGCACAGATACGCAGTATTTT
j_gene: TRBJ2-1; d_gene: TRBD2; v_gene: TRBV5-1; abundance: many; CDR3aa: CASSWGLAGYNEQFF; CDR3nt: TGCGCCAGCAGCTGGGGACTAGCGGGGTACAATGAGCAGTTCTTC